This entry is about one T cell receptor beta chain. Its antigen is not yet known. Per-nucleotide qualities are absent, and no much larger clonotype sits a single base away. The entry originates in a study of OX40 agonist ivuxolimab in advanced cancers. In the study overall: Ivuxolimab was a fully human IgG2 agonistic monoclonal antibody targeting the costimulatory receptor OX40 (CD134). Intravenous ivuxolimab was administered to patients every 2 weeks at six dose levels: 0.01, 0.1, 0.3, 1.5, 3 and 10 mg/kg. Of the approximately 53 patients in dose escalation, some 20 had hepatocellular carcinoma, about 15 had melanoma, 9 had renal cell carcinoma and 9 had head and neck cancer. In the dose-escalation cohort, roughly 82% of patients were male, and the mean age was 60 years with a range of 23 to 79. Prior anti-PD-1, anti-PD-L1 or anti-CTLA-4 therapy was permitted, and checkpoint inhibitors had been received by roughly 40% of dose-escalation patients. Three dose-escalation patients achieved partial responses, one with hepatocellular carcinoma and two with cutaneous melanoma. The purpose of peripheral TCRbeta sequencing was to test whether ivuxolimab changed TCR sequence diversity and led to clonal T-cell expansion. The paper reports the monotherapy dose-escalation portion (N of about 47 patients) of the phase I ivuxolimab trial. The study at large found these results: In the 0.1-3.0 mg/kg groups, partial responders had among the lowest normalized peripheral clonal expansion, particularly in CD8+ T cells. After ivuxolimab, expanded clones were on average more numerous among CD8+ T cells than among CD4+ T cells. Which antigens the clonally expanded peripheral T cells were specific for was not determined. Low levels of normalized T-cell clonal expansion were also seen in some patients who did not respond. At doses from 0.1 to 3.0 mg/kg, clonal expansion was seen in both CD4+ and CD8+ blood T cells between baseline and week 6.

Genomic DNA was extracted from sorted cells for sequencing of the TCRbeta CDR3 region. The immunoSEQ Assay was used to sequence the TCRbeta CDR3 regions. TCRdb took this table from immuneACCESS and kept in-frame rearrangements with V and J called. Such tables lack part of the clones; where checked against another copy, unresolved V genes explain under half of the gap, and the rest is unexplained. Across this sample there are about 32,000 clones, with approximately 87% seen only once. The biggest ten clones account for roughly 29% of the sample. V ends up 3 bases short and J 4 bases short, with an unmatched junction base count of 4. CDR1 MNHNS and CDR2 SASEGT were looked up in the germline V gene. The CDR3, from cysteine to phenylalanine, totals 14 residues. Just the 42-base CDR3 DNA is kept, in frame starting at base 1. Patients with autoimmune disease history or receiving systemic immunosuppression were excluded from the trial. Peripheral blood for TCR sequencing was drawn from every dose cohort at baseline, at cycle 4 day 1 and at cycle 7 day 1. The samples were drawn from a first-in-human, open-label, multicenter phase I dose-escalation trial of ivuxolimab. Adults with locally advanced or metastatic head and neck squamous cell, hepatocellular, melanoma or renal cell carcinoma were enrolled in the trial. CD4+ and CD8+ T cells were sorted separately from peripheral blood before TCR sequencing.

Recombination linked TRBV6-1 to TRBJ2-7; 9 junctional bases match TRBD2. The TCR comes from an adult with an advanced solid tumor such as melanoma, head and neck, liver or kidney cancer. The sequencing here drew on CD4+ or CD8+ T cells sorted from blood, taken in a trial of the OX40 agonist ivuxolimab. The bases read TGTGCCAGCAGTGAGGCGGGACTAGCTTACGAGCAGTACTTC. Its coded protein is CASSEAGLAYEQYF.